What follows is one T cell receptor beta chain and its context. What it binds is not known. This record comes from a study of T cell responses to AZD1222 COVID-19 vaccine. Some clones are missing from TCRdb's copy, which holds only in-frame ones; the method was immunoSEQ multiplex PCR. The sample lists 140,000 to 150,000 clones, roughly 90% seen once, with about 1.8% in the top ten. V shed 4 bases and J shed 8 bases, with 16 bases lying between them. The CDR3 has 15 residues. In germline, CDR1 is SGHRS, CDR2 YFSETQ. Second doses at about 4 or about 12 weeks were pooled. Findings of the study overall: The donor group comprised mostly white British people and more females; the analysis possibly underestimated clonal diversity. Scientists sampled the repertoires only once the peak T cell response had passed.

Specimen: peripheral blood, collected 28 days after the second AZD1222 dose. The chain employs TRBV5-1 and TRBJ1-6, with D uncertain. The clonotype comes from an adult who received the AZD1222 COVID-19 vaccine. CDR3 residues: CASSPRAPEYSPLHF. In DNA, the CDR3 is TGCGCCAGCAGCCCCCGGGCTCCAGAGTATTCACCCCTCCACTTT.